A single sample gave rise to the 13 T cell receptor beta chains below, sequenced in a study of blood T cell repertoires in COVID-19. Generated by immunoSEQ multiplex PCR, the TCRdb table keeps only in-frame clones and is missing some. Among around 140,000 clones, over 75% were seen once, and the ten largest hold approximately 1.8%. Sequencing was done on a sample of peripheral blood. Receptors originate from a man in his 70s with acute or convalescent COVID-19.

The chain links TRBV6-6 to TRBJ1-5, with 7 nucleotides matching TRBD1. The ends lost 7 bases at V and 8 bases at J; junction bases unmatched: 8. CDR3 length equals 13 residues. Germline V lookup: CDR1 MNHNY, CDR2 SVGAGI (reference sequence). In DNA form, the CDR3 reads TGTGCCAGCAAAAACGCAGACAGGGAGCCCCAGCATTTT. Protein product: CASKNADREPQHF.

The genes are TRBV6-5 and TRBJ1-2, with a weak D call TRBD1 (5 bases). The germline CDR1 and CDR2 sequences are MNHEY and SVGAGI. V lost 6 bases, J lost 7 bases, and 15 bases lay in between. The CDR3 is 13 amino acids. CDR3 protein: CASRSPGGTGYTF. The CDR3 nucleotides are TGTGCCAGCAGGTCCCCCGGGGGGACTGGCTACACCTTC.

In nucleotides, the CDR3 is TGCGCCAGCAGCTCCAGCATTAATCCCGTCCCACAGGCGAACACTGAAGCTTTCTTT. Its protein product is CASSSSINPVPQANTEAFF. V and J are TRBV5-1 and TRBJ1-1; weak D call: TRBD1 (5 bases). Germline-derived CDR1 and CDR2 are SGHRS and YFSETQ. Deletions cut 3 bases from V and 1 base from J, with 25 bases between. This CDR3 is 19 amino acids long.

The chain combines TRBV6-5 with TRBJ2-3, with a weak D call TRBD1 (6 bases). Trimming removed 1 base from V and 0 bases from J, with 11 bases in between. Germline CDR1 MNHEY, CDR2 SVGAGI. This CDR3 region has 16 residues. CDR3 bases: TGTGCCAGCAGTTACTGGGGGCAGACTAGCACAGATACGCAGTATTTT. Its translation: CASSYWGQTSTDTQYF.

The chain recombines TRBV28 with TRBJ2-2; TRBD2 matches at 10 bases. CDR1 MDHEN and CDR2 SYDVKM come from the germline V gene. J lost 4 bases, V lost 6 bases, and 8 bases had no gene match. This CDR3 comprises 16 residues. CDR3 coding DNA: TGTGCCAGCAGGCCCGCTAGCGGGAGCGGCACCGGGGAGCTGTTTTTT. Translating gives CASRPASGSGTGELFF.

The rearrangement uses TRBV19 and TRBJ1-5, with 8 bases lining up with TRBD1. From germline, CDR1 is LNHDA and CDR2 SQIVND (reference sequence). V was pared by 5 bases and J by 4 bases, with 7 bases of the junction left unmatched. CDR3 size: 15 residues. This chain's CDR3 is CASSPQTGANQPQHF. CDR3 coding DNA: TGTGCCAGTAGTCCTCAGACAGGGGCGAATCAGCCCCAGCATTTT.

V usage is TRBV28 and J usage is TRBJ2-3, with 8 positions matching TRBD2. V lost 1 base to trimming and J lost 3 bases; unmatched junction nucleotides: 6. This CDR3 has 16 amino acids. Germline V gene sequence: CDR1 MDHEN, CDR2 SYDVKM. CDR3 in DNA: TGTGCCAGCAGTTTATCATCAGCGGGAGTGACAGATACGCAGTATTTT. It yields the protein CASSLSSAGVTDTQYF.

V usage is TRBV12-5 and J usage is TRBJ1-1, with D possibly matching TRBD1 (5 bases). CDR3 length equals 15 residues. V was cut by 0 bases and J by 5 bases, with 13 bases left in between. Per the germline V gene, CDR1 is LGHNT and CDR2 is FRNRAP. The CDR3 reads CASGLVAGWVTEAFF. CDR3 nucleotides: TGTGCTAGTGGTTTGGTAGCAGGGTGGGTGACTGAAGCTTTCTTT. The full variable domain, in which reference TRBV12-5 and TRBJ1-1 provide the parts outside the CDR3, is DARVTQTPRHKVTEMGQEVTMRCQPILGHNTVFWYRQTMMQGLELLAYFRNRAPLDDSGMPKDRFSAEMPDATLATLKIQPSEPRDSAVYFCASGLVAGWVTEAFFGQGTRLTVV.

The chain is built from TRBV19 and TRBJ1-5; D is unclear. Trimming cost V 5 bases and J 4 bases, with 9 bases left between them. The CDR3 runs to 13 residues. CDR1 LNHDA and CDR2 SQIVND come from the germline V gene (reference sequence). CDR3 bases: TGTGCCAGTAGTGTCGACACGAATCAGCCCCAGCATTTT. Protein sequence: CASSVDTNQPQHF.

The chain carries TRBV4-1 and TRBJ2-5; 14 bases agree with TRBD2. This CDR3 region has 15 residues. The V gene's germline CDR1 is MGHRA and CDR2 YSYEKL. The V and J ends lost 10 bases and 2 bases, in that order; junction bases with no gene match: 6. CDR3 DNA sequence: TGCGCCATCTCCGGGACTAGCGGGGGTCAAGAGACCCAGTACTTC. Protein: CAISGTSGGQETQYF.

The chain has TRBV19 and TRBJ1-1; tentative D call: TRBD1 (6 bases). Trimming shortened V by 4 bases and J by 4 bases, and 13 bases separated the two germline ends. Per the germline V gene, CDR1 is LNHDA and CDR2 is SQIVND (reference sequence). CDR3 length equals 14 residues. CDR3 protein: CASSRTGGGTEAFF. The CDR3 bases are TGTGCCAGTAGTAGGACGGGGGGCGGCACTGAAGCTTTCTTT.

This sequence joins TRBV5-5 and TRBJ2-2, with TRBD1 matching 7 bases. J gave up 7 bases and V 4 bases, and 13 bases lay outside the gene matches. This CDR3 has 16 residues. From germline, CDR1 is SGHKS and CDR2 YYEKEE (reference sequence). The CDR3 DNA sequence: TGTGCCAGCAGCCAAACGACAGGGTTGCCTAGCGGGGAGCTGTTTTTT. It yields the protein CASSQTTGLPSGELFF.

This clone was counted once. The rearrangement joins TRBV18 to TRBJ1-1, with 8 nucleotides matching TRBD1. Trimming took 3 bases from V and 8 from J; bases not matched to a gene: 5. The CDR3 has 13 amino acids. From germline, CDR1 is KGHSH and CDR2 LQKENI. CDR3 residues: CASSPQGAAEAFF. The CDR3 DNA sequence: TGTGCCAGCTCACCCCAGGGGGCGGCGGAAGCTTTCTTT.